This T cell receptor (beta chain) came from a study of Ad26.COV2.S vaccination and SARS-CoV-2 variants. Study-wide findings and caveats: Overall T cell responses may have been underestimated by the analyses of TCR breadth and depth.

Stated treatment: 15 to 20 received Ad26.COV2.S at low or high dose, single or two shots; several received placebo; per-sample allocation not given. At day 63 after the first vaccine or placebo injection, samples were drawn. An Ad26 vector that expressed Wuhan-strain SARS-CoV-2 spike constituted the vaccine. TCRdb's table, derived via immunoSEQ multiplex PCR, lists solely in-frame clones and lacks some. The repertoire consists of about 480,000 clones, with roughly 85% occurring once and the leading ten covering 9.5% to 15%. The V gene's germline CDR1 is MDHEN and CDR2 SYDVKM. This CDR3 has 14 residues. V lost 3 bases and J 4 bases, leaving 13 bases between the germline ends. Points on this clone: What it binds is unknown.

Sequencing was performed on peripheral blood, taken in a trial of Ad26.COV2.S vaccine versus placebo. The chain recombines TRBV28 with TRBJ2-7; tentatively, D is TRBD2 (6 bases). This TCR derives from a person aged 18-60 years who received the Ad26.COV2.S COVID-19 vaccine or a placebo. The CDR3 is CASSFPGGGYEQYF. The CDR3 bases are TGTGCCAGCAGTTTTCCCGGGGGTGGGTACGAGCAGTACTTC.